This record concerns one T cell receptor (beta chain) sequence. What it binds is not known. Study results and caveats: The TCR gene usage of tumor memory CD4+ T cells clustered together with blood and lymph node memory CD4+ cells and with lymph node naive CD4+ cells. Tumor Tregs overlapped most with tumor, then blood, naive CD4+ cells.

V was shortened by 3 bases and J by 5 bases, with 4 bases between the two germline ends. Per the germline V gene, CDR1 is SEHNR and CDR2 is FQNEAQ (reference sequence). The CDR3 is 11 amino acids. TCRdb processed the 5' RACE reads anew with MiXCR; each CDR3 protein has one entry. The repertoire holds roughly 11,000 distinct CDR3 sequences, around 46% seen once, with roughly 12% in the top ten. The chain uses TRBV7-9 and TRBJ2-5, with D unresolved. The receptor's source is a female donor with breast cancer. Source material: tumor-infiltrating naive CD4+ T cells sorted from the breast tumor. Noted subset: naive CD4+ T cells, CD4+CD45RA+CD25-. CDR3 nucleotide sequence: TGTGCCAGCAGCTTCTACGAGACCCAGTACTTC. It translates to CASSFYETQYF.